Below are 30 T cell receptor beta chains sequenced from a single sample in a study of blood T cell repertoires in COVID-19. TCRdb keeps only in-frame clones here, not all; method: immunoSEQ multiplex PCR. This table has around 120,000 clones, over 80% appearing once. Sequences were obtained from peripheral blood. The receptors stem from a woman in her 70s with acute or convalescent COVID-19.

The rearrangement uses TRBV10-3 and TRBJ2-1; TRBD2 matches 8 bases. Germline values: CDR1 ENHRY, CDR2 SYGVKD. The CDR3 runs 13 residues. J was trimmed by 6 bases and V by 2 bases; bases with no gene match: 0. The CDR3 DNA sequence: TGTGCCATCAGTGAGGGACTAGCCAATGAGCAGTTCTTC. Residues: CAISEGLANEQFF.

This clone has more than one count but fewer than ten. The CDR3 sequence is CAWSVQGRETEAFF. CDR3 nucleotide sequence: TGTGCCTGGAGTGTACAGGGCAGGGAGACTGAAGCTTTCTTT. This sequence joins TRBV30 and TRBJ1-1, with D perhaps TRBD1 (6 bases). V was pared by 0 bases and J by 5 bases, with 13 bases between. The V gene's germline CDR1 is GTSNPN and CDR2 SVGIG (reference sequence). There are 14 residues in the CDR3.

DNA for the CDR3: TGTGCCAGTAGTACCCCACAGGGTGGGGATGAAAAACTGTTTTTT. The encoded protein is CASSTPQGGDEKLFF. This rearrangement joins TRBV19 to TRBJ1-4, with D tentatively TRBD1 (6 bases). This CDR3 is 15 amino acids long. Deletions cut 4 bases from V and 6 bases from J, with 15 bases between. Germline loops: CDR1 LNHDA, CDR2 SQIVND (reference sequence).

The rearrangement joins TRBV5-4 to TRBJ1-4; TRBD1 aligns across 8 bases. Trimming removed 4 bases from V and 8 bases from J; junction bases left unmatched: 10. The CDR3 runs 15 residues. CDR1 is SGHNT, CDR2 YYREEE, per germline (reference sequence). The CDR3 reads CASSVPGTGAEKLFF. The CDR3 bases are TGTGCCAGCAGCGTGCCCGGGACAGGTGCAGAAAAACTGTTTTTT.

The chain recombines TRBV11-2 with TRBJ1-2; 12 bases fit TRBD1. CDR1 and CDR2 (germline): SGHAT, FQNNGV. V shed 0 bases and J 6 bases; nucleotides not matched to a gene: 5. CDR3 length: 16 residues. Written as DNA, the CDR3 is TGTGCCAGCAGCTTAGATCTGGGACAGGGGGCCCATGGCTACACCTTC. Its protein is CASSLDLGQGAHGYTF.

This clone appeared a few times. V gene TRBV2 combines with J gene TRBJ1-5; the D gene is possibly TRBD1 (6 bases). There are 14 residues in the CDR3. Trimming left V 5 bases short and J 0 bases short, with 8 bases between. Looked up from germline, CDR1 is SNHLY and CDR2 is FYNNEI. CDR3 in DNA: TGTGCCAGCAGTCAGGGGTATAGCAATCAGCCCCAGCATTTT. Encoded protein: CASSQGYSNQPQHF.

The chain has TRBV6-1 and TRBJ1-1; D not resolved. Germline loops: CDR1 MNHNS, CDR2 SASEGT. Between the trimmed V and J ends, which lost 2 bases and 2 bases, there was a span of 9 bases. This CDR3 has 14 residues. The CDR3 DNA reads TGTGCCAGCAGTGAAATTCACACAAACACTGAAGCTTTCTTT. It is translated as CASSEIHTNTEAFF.

CDR3 protein: CATSDPITGGGGYTF. CDR3 DNA sequence: TGTGCCACCAGTGATCCAATCACAGGGGGCGGCGGCTACACCTTC. The chain links TRBV24-1 to TRBJ1-2, with 9 positions matching TRBD1. Germline-derived CDR1 and CDR2 are KGHDR and SFDVKD. V lost 3 bases and J lost 8; bases outside the gene matches: 9. The CDR3 is made up of 15 amino acids.

V usage is TRBV6-5 and J usage is TRBJ1-4; 9 bases agree with TRBD1. The junction had 8 bases not matched to a gene; V was cut back by 2 bases and J by 10 bases. Germline loops: CDR1 MNHEY, CDR2 SVGAGI. This CDR3 is built from 15 residues. For the CDR3, the DNA is TGTGCCAGCAGTTACCGGATTACAGGGGGCGGAAAACTGTTTTTT. Translated, it gives CASSYRITGGGKLFF.

The sample holds one count of this clone. J is TRBJ2-2 and V is TRBV6-5; a possible D gene is TRBD1 (5 bases). The CDR3 is 15 residues long. The V end lost 2 bases, the J end lost 4 bases, and 11 bases lay between the germline ends. Germline V gene sequence: CDR1 MNHEY, CDR2 SVGAGI. The DNA for the CDR3 is TGTGCCAGCAGTTACCAGGGATTGGTCACCGGGGAGCTGTTTTTT. This codes for CASSYQGLVTGELFF.

The chain recombines TRBV2 with TRBJ1-1, with a possible D match to TRBD1 (5 bases). V was pared by 8 bases and J by 1 base, with 11 bases between. CDR3 length: 13 residues. Germline V gene sequence: CDR1 SNHLY, CDR2 FYNNEI. CDR3 sequence reads: CASDVRENTEAFF. CDR3 nucleotides: TGTGCCAGCGATGTCAGGGAGAACACTGAAGCTTTCTTT.

The rearrangement links TRBV19 to TRBJ2-7; D is perhaps TRBD2 (6 bases). The germline V and J ends were trimmed by 8 bases and 0 bases, with 11 bases remaining between them. The CDR3 consists of 13 residues. Germline-derived CDR1 and CDR2 are LNHDA and SQIVND (reference sequence). The CDR3 loop is CASGYGSSYEQYF. The CDR3 DNA follows: TGTGCCAGTGGATACGGGAGCTCCTACGAGCAGTACTTC.

This sequence joins TRBV5-1 and TRBJ1-4; tentatively, D is TRBD1 (5 bases). This CDR3 has 15 amino acids. Per germline, CDR1 SGHRS and CDR2 YFSETQ. V lost 4 bases, J lost 4 bases, and 14 bases lay in between. The CDR3 spells CASSPSGRNNEKLFF. For the CDR3, the DNA is TGCGCCAGCAGCCCCTCAGGGAGGAATAATGAAAAACTGTTTTTT.

The V and J genes are TRBV4-2 and TRBJ2-7; D is undetermined. V dropped 1 base and J dropped 3 bases, with 13 bases sitting between them. This CDR3 is 15 amino acids long. Germline-derived CDR1 and CDR2 are LGHNA and YNFKEQ. The CDR3 sequence: CASSQAVGEFYEQYF. Here the CDR3 DNA reads TGTGCCAGCAGCCAAGCTGTGGGCGAATTCTACGAGCAGTACTTC.

The V call is TRBV30, the J call TRBJ2-1, with 8 bases fitting TRBD1. This CDR3 is 13 amino acids long. J lost 9 bases, V lost 3 bases, and 7 bases had no gene match. Germline CDR1 GTSNPN, CDR2 SVGIG (reference sequence). The CDR3 here is CAWRIQGASEQFF. DNA for the CDR3: TGTGCCTGGAGGATCCAGGGGGCCAGTGAGCAGTTCTTC. The full variable domain, with the rest looked up from reference TRBV30 and TRBJ2-1, is SQTIHQWPATLVQPVGSPLSLECTVEGTSNPNLYWYRQAAGRGLQLLFYSVGIGQISSEVPQNLSASRPQDRQFILSSKKLLLSDSGFYLCAWRIQGASEQFFGPGTRLTVL.

V and J are TRBV12-3 or TRBV12-4 and TRBJ1-2; D possibly corresponds to TRBD1 (5 bases). CDR3 length equals 12 residues. Trimming took off 4 bases at V and 7 bases at J, with 10 bases between the two ends. The CDR3 reads CASSSGTSGYTF. CDR3 bases: TGTGCCAGCAGTTCCGGGACTTCTGGCTACACCTTC.

The chain uses TRBV2 and TRBJ1-6, with TRBD1 identical over 7 bases. Germline CDR1 SNHLY, CDR2 FYNNEI. The ends lost 4 bases at V and 11 bases at J; junction bases unmatched: 8. The CDR3 spans 14 residues. CDR3 nucleotides: TGTGCCAGCAGTGGCGGAGGGGGCACCCCACCCCTCCACTTT. Residues: CASSGGGGTPPLHF.

This clone was observed a handful of times. The chain couples TRBV6-4 to TRBJ1-3; D unclear. The length of the CDR3 is 14 residues. V lost 5 bases to trimming and J lost 0 bases, with 8 bases between them. Germline assignment: CDR1 MRHNA and CDR2 SNTAGT. In DNA, the CDR3 is TGTGCCAGCAGTCCTATACGCTCTGGAAACACCATATATTTT. Translated: CASSPIRSGNTIYF.

This clone was counted ten times or more. This sequence joins TRBV6-5 and TRBJ1-2, with 10 positions matching TRBD1. The germline V gene encodes CDR1 MNHEY and CDR2 SVGAGI. The CDR3 has 15 amino acids. V shed 2 bases and J 12 bases; nucleotides not matched to a gene: 12. The CDR3 sequence is CASSYRQGAQMGNTF. The CDR3, as DNA: TGTGCCAGCAGTTACAGACAGGGGGCTCAGATGGGTAACACCTTC.

A note on this clone: The same CDR3 arises from other DNA sequences in this sample as well. This sequence joins TRBV30 and TRBJ2-7; a possible D gene is TRBD2 (6 bases). Germline lookup yields CDR1 GTSNPN and CDR2 SVGIG (reference sequence). The CDR3 sequence is 13 residues long. Trimming took 3 bases from V and 2 from J, leaving 11 bases between them. The chain's CDR3 is CAWSPGGPYEQYF. As DNA, the CDR3 is TGTGCCTGGAGCCCCGGGGGACCCTACGAGCAGTACTTC.

The chain has TRBV5-1 and TRBJ1-1; the D is unclear. This CDR3 contains 14 residues. Germline-derived CDR1 and CDR2 are SGHRS and YFSETQ. V dropped 3 bases and J dropped 2 bases, with 11 bases sitting between them. In nucleotides, the CDR3 is TGCGCCAGCAGCTCCGTGGCCTTTAACACTGAAGCTTTCTTT. Residues: CASSSVAFNTEAFF.

This sequence joins TRBV6-1 and TRBJ1-2; TRBD1 might be the D (5 bases). CDR3 size: 14 residues. The V gene lost 0 bases and the J gene lost 7 bases, with 12 bases spanning the gap. The germline V gene encodes CDR1 MNHNS and CDR2 SASEGT. CDR3: CASSEAAGHLGYTF. The DNA for the CDR3 is TGTGCCAGCAGTGAAGCTGCAGGGCATCTTGGCTACACCTTC.

The rearrangement links TRBV27 to TRBJ2-7, with 8 bases identical to TRBD2. V shed 4 bases, J shed 6 bases, and the junction held 11 bases outside the gene matches. Germline-derived CDR1 and CDR2 are MNHEY and SMNVEV (reference sequence). There are 15 residues in the CDR3. This chain's CDR3 is CASSSPGSGAREQYF. The CDR3 DNA reads TGTGCCAGCAGTTCCCCGGGTAGCGGGGCTCGCGAGCAGTACTTC.

This chain uses TRBV3-1 (or the pseudogene TRBV3-2) with TRBJ2-1, with D possibly being TRBD2 (6 bases). Germline-derived CDR1 and CDR2 are LGHDT and YNNKEL (reference sequence). The CDR3 sequence is 13 residues long. Trimming took 1 base from V and 14 from J, leaving 15 bases between them. The CDR3 coding sequence is TGTGCCAGCAGCCAAGGACGGGGGATGGGGGAGTTCTTC. This gives the protein CASSQGRGMGEFF.

This rearrangement joins TRBV27 to TRBJ2-3; TRBD1 aligns across 7 bases. CDR1 and CDR2 from the germline V gene are MNHEY and SMNVEV (reference sequence). The CDR3 covers 13 residues. Trimming cost V 10 bases and J 4 bases; bases outside gene matches: 8. The DNA of the CDR3 is TGTGCCACCAAGACAGGGCTTTCAGATACGCAGTATTTT. Protein sequence: CATKTGLSDTQYF.

This clone was detected only once. V gene TRBV5-1 combines with J gene TRBJ2-2; possibly TRBD1 for D (6 bases). Germline V gene lookup returns CDR1 SGHRS and CDR2 YFSETQ. The CDR3 spans 19 residues. Trimming removed 3 bases at V and 0 bases at J, with 21 bases between. The CDR3 spells CASSSVPNGAGANTGELFF. DNA of the CDR3: TGCGCCAGCAGCTCGGTACCCAACGGGGCAGGGGCGAACACCGGGGAGCTGTTTTTT.

The V gene is TRBV28, the J gene TRBJ1-5; the D is unclear. From germline, CDR1 is MDHEN and CDR2 SYDVKM. The CDR3 runs 13 residues. The V end lost 6 bases, the J end lost 3 bases, and 9 bases lay between the germline ends. This CDR3 is CASREGYNQPQHF. The CDR3 bases are TGTGCCAGCAGGGAGGGATACAATCAGCCCCAGCATTTT.

V is TRBV5-5 and J is TRBJ2-7; D remains unclear. CDR3 length equals 14 residues. Germline CDR1 SGHKS, CDR2 YYEKEE (reference sequence). Trimming took 2 bases from V and 0 from J, leaving 9 bases between them. The CDR3 reads CASSLSVGSYEQYF. CDR3 bases: TGTGCCAGCAGCTTATCGGTCGGCTCCTACGAGCAGTACTTC.

The chain carries TRBV28 and TRBJ1-6, with 8 bases fitting TRBD1. The CDR3 totals 14 residues. Germline assignment: CDR1 MDHEN and CDR2 SYDVKM. V lost 4 bases, J lost 6 bases, and 2 bases stayed unmatched. CDR3 residues: CASSSGQVNSPLHF. The DNA for the CDR3 is TGTGCCAGCAGTTCGGGACAGGTTAATTCACCCCTCCACTTT.

This rearrangement joins TRBV27 to TRBJ1-4, with TRBD1 matching over 7 bases. The germline V gene encodes CDR1 MNHEY and CDR2 SMNVEV (reference sequence). The CDR3 consists of 15 residues. V lost 2 bases, J lost 5 bases, and 5 bases stayed unmatched. CDR3 loop: CASSLLVGGNEKLFF. As DNA, the CDR3 is TGTGCCAGCAGTTTACTCGTAGGGGGCAATGAAAAACTGTTTTTT.